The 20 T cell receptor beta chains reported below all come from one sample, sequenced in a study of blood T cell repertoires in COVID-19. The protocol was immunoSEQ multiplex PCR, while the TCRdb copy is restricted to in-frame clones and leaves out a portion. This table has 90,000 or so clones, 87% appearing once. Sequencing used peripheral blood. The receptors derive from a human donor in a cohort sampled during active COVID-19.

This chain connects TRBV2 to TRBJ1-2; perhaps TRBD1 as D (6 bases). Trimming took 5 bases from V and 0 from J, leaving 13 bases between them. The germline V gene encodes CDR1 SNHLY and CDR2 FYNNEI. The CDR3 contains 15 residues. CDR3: CASSYGRTANYGYTF. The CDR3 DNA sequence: TGTGCCAGCAGTTACGGACGGACAGCTAACTATGGCTACACCTTC.

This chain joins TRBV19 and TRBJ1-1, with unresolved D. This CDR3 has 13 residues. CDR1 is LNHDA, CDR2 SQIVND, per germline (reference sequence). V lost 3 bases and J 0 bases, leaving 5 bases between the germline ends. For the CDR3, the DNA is TGTGCCAGTAGTATGACACTGAACACTGAAGCTTTCTTT. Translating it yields CASSMTLNTEAFF. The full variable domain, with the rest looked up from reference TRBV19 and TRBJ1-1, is DGGITQSPKYLFRKEGQNVTLSCEQNLNHDAMYWYRQDPGQGLRLIYYSQIVNDFQKGDIAEGYSVSREKKESFPLTVTSAQKNPTAFYLCASSMTLNTEAFFGQGTRLTVV.

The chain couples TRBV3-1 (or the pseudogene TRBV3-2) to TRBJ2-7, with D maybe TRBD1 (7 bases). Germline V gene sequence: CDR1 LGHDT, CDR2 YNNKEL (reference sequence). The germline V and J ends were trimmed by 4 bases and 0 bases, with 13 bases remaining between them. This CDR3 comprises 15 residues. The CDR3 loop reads CASSRRQGLSYEQYF. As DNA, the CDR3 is TGTGCCAGCAGCCGCAGACAGGGACTCTCCTACGAGCAGTACTTC.

The CDR3 loop reads CASSAGTGGAGEQFF. CDR3 in DNA: TGTGCCAGCAGCGCCGGGACAGGGGGCGCGGGTGAGCAGTTCTTC. The chain joins TRBV5-6 to TRBJ2-1, with TRBD1 matching 12 bases. This CDR3 has 15 residues. With 4 bases clipped from V and 9 bases from J, the junction kept 8 bases outside the gene matches. Germline V gene data show CDR1 as SGHDT and CDR2 as YYEEEE. The full variable domain, completed using reference TRBV5-6 and TRBJ2-1, is DAGVTQSPTHLIKTRGQQVTLRCSPKSGHDTVSWYQQALGQGPQFIFQYYEEEERQRGNFPDRFSGHQFPNYSSELNVNALLLGDSALYLCASSAGTGGAGEQFFGPGTRLTVL.

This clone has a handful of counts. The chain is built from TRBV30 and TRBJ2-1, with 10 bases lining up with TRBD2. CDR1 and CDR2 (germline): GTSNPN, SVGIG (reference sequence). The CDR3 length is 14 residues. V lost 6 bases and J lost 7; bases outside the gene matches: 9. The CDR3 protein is CACFSGGIINEQFF. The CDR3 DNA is TGTGCCTGCTTTAGCGGGGGGATTATTAATGAGCAGTTCTTC.

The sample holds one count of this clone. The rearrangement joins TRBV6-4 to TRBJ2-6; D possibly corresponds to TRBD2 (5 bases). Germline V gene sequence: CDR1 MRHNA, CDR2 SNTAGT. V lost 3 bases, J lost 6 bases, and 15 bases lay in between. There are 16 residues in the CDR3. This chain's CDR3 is CASSEVAGREANVLTF. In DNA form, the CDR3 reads TGTGCCAGCAGTGAGGTGGCAGGCCGGGAGGCCAACGTCCTGACTTTC.

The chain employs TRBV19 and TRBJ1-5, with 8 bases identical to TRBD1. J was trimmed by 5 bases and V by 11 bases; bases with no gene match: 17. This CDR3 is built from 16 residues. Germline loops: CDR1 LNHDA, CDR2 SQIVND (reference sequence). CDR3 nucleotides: TGTGCCTCAACCCCCCTCGACAGGGGTACTCATCAGCCCCAGCATTTT. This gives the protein CASTPLDRGTHQPQHF.

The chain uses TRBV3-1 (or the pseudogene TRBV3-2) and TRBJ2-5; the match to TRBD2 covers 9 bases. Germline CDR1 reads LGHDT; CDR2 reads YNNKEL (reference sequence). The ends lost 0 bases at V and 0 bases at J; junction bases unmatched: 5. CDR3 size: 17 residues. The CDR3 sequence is CASSQDLASGDQETQYF. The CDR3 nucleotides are TGTGCCAGCAGCCAAGATCTGGCTAGCGGGGACCAAGAGACCCAGTACTTC.

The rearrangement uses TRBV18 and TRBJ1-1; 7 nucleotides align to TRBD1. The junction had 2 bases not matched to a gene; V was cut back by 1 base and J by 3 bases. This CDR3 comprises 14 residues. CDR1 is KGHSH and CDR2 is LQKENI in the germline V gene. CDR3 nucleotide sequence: TGTGCCAGCTCACCACAGGGGGCGGACACTGAAGCTTTCTTT. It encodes CASSPQGADTEAFF.

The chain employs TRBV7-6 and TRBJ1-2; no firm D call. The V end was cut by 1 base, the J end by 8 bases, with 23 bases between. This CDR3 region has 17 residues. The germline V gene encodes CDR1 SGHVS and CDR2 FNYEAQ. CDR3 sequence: CASSLGESWTGSGGYTF. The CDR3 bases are TGTGCCAGCAGCTTAGGGGAGAGCTGGACCGGGAGTGGGGGCTACACCTTC.

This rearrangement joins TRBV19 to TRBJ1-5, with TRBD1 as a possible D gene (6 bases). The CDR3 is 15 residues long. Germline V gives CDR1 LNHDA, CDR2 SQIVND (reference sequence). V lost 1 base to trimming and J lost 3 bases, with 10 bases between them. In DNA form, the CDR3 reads TGTGCCAGTAGTATAGGAGGGGGACCCAATCAGCCCCAGCATTTT. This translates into CASSIGGGPNQPQHF. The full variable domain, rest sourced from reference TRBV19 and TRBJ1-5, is DGGITQSPKYLFRKEGQNVTLSCEQNLNHDAMYWYRQDPGQGLRLIYYSQIVNDFQKGDIAEGYSVSREKKESFPLTVTSAQKNPTAFYLCASSIGGGPNQPQHFGDGTRLSIL.

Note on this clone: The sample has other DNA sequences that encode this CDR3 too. As DNA, the CDR3 is TGTGCCAGCAGCCCCCAAACAGGGTCCGGAAACACCATATATTTT. Amino acids: CASSPQTGSGNTIYF. The chain joins TRBV7-2 to TRBJ1-3, with D perhaps matching TRBD1 (6 bases). The ends were cut back, 5 bases at V and 4 bases at J, with 15 bases in the middle. CDR1 SGHTA and CDR2 FQGNSA come from the germline V gene. The CDR3 runs to 15 residues. Using reference TRBV7-2 and TRBJ1-3 for the parts outside the CDR3, the full variable domain is GAGVSQSPSNKVTEKGKDVELRCDPISGHTALYWYRQSLGQGLEFLIYFQGNSAPDKSGLPSDRFSAERTGGSVSTLTIQRTQQEDSAVYLCASSPQTGSGNTIYFGEGSWLTVV.

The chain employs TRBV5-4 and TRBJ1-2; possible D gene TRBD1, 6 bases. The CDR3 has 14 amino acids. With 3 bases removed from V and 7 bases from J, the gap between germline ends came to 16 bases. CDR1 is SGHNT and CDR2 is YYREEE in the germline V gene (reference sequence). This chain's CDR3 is CASSSSGGWGGYTF. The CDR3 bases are TGTGCCAGCAGCTCCTCTGGGGGCTGGGGTGGCTACACCTTC.

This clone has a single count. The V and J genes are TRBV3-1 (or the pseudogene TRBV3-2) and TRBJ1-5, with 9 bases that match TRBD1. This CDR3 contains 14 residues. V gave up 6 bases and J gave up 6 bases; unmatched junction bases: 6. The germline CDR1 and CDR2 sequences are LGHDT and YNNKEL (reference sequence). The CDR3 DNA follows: TGTGCCAGCAGTTCTACAGGGGGCAGTCAGCCCCAGCATTTT. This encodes CASSSTGGSQPQHF.

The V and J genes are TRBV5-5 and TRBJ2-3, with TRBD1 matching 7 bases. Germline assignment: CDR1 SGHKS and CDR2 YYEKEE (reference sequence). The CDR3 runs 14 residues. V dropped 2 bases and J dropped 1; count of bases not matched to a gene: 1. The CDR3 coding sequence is TGTGCCAGCAGCTTCGACAGGGGCACAGATACGCAGTATTTT. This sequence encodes CASSFDRGTDTQYF.

The CDR3 region is CASSPVQGDTEAFF. CDR3 bases: TGTGCCAGCTCACCAGTGCAGGGTGACACTGAAGCTTTCTTT. The rearrangement links TRBV18 to TRBJ1-1; possible D gene TRBD1, 5 bases. Trimming cost V 2 bases and J 3 bases, with 10 bases left between them. Germline V gene lookup returns CDR1 KGHSH and CDR2 LQKENI. CDR3 length: 14 amino acids.

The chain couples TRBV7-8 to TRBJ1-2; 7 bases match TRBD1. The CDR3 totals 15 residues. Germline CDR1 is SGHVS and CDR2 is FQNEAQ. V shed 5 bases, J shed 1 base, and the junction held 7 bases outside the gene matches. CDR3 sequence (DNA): TGTGCCAGCAGCCCCTGGACAGGAGTTAACTATGGCTACACCTTC. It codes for CASSPWTGVNYGYTF.

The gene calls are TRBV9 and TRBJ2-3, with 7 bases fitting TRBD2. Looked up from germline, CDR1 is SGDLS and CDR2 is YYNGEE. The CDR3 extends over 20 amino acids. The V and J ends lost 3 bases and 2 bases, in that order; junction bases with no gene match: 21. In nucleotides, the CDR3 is TGTGCCAGCAGCGGGGGTAGCGGGTTGTTAAAAAAGGGATCCACAGATACGCAGTATTTT. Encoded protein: CASSGGSGLLKKGSTDTQYF.

The CDR3 sequence: CASSEKGLDSYNEQFF. The DNA for the CDR3 is TGTGCCAGCAGTGAAAAGGGACTAGACTCCTACAATGAGCAGTTCTTC. The genes are TRBV2 and TRBJ2-1; 8 bases are a match to TRBD2. The CDR3 is 16 residues long. The V segment lost 2 bases and the J segment 0 bases; nucleotides outside the gene matches: 3. Germline V gene lookup returns CDR1 SNHLY and CDR2 FYNNEI.

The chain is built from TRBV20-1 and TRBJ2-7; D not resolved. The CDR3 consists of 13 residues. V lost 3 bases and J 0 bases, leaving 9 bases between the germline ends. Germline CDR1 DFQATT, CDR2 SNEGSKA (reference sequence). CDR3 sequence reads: CSASRQVSYEQYF. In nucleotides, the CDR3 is TGCAGTGCTAGTCGTCAGGTCTCCTACGAGCAGTACTTC.